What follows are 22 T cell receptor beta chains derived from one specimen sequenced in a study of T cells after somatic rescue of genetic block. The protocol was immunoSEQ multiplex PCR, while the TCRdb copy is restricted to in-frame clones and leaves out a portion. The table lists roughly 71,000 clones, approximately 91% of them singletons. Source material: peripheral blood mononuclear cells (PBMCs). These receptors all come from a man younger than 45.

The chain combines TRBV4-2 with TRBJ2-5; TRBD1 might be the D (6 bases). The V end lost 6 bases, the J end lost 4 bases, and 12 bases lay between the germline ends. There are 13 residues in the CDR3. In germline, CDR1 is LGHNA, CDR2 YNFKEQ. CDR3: CASSGQGSETQYF. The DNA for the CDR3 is TGTGCCAGCAGTGGGCAGGGGTCAGAGACCCAGTACTTC.

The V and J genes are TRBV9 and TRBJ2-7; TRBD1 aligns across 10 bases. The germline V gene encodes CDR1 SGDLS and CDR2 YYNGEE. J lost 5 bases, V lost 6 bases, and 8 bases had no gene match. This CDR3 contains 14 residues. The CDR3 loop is CASNEGQGKNEQYF. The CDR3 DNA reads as TGTGCCAGCAATGAGGGACAGGGGAAAAACGAGCAGTACTTC.

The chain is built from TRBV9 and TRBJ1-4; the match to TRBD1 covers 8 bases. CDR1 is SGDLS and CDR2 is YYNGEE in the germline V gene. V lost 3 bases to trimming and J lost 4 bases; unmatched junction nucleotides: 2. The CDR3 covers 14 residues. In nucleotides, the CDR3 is TGTGCCAGCAGCGCGGGACAGGATAATGAAAAACTGTTTTTT. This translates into CASSAGQDNEKLFF.

The CDR3 DNA reads as TGTGCCAGTCGGGACAGCTCCTACAATGAGCAGTTCTTC. It translates to CASRDSSYNEQFF. This chain uses TRBV28 with TRBJ2-1, with 7 bases aligning to TRBD1. The junction had 2 bases not matched to a gene; V was cut back by 9 bases and J by 0 bases. Germline loops: CDR1 MDHEN, CDR2 SYDVKM. This CDR3 contains 13 residues.

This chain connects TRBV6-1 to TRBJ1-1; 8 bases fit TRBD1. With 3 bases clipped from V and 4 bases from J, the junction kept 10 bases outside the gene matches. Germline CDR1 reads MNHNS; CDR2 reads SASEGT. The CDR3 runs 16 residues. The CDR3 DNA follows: TGTGCCAGCAGTGAGACAGGGGAGGGATCTGGCACTGAAGCTTTCTTT. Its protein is CASSETGEGSGTEAFF.

The CDR3 sequence: CASSRDRGTGELFF. The CDR3 region has the DNA TGTGCCAGCAGCCGGGACAGGGGGACCGGGGAGCTGTTTTTT. The chain uses TRBV5-6 and TRBJ2-2, with 11 bases lining up with TRBD1. V lost 4 bases, J lost 5 bases, and 1 base stayed unmatched. Germline V CDR1 and CDR2: SGHDT, YYEEEE. CDR3 length: 14 amino acids.

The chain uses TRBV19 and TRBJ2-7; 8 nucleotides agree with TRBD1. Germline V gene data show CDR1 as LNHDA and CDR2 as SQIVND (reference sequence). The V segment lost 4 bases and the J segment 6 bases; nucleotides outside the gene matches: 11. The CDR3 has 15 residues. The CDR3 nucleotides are TGTGCCAGTAGTAGCAGGGGGCGCTCTCCCCTCGAGCAGTACTTC. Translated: CASSSRGRSPLEQYF.

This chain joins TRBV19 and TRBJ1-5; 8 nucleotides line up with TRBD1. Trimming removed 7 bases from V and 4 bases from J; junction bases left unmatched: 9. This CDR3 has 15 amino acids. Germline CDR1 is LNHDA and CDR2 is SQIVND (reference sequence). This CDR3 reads CASMRVQGANQPQHF. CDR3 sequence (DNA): TGTGCCAGTATGCGAGTTCAGGGGGCGAATCAGCCCCAGCATTTT.

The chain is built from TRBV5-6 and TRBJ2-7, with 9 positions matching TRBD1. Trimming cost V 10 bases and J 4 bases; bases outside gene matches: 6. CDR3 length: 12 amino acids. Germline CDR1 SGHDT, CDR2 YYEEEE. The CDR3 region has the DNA TGTGCCTCCGGACAGGGGTGGTACGAGCAGTACTTC. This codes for CASGQGWYEQYF.

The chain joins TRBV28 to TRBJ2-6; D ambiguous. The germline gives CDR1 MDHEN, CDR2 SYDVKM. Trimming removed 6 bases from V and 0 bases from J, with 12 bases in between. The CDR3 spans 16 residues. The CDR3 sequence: CASRREISSGANVLTF. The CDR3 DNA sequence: TGTGCCAGCAGACGAGAAATAAGCTCTGGGGCCAACGTCCTGACTTTC.

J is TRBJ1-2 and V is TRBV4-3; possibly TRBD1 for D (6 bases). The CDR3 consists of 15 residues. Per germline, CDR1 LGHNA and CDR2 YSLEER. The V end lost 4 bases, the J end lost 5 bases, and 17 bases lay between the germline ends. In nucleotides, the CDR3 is TGCGCCAGCAGCCCTACGGGACAACCTGGGTATGGCTACACCTTC. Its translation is CASSPTGQPGYGYTF.

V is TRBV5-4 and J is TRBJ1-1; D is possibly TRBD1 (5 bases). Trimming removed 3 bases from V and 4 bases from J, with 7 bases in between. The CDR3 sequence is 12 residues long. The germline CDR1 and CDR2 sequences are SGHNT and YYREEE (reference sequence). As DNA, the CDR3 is TGTGCCAGCAGCTCGGGGGTCACTGAAGCTTTCTTT. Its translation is CASSSGVTEAFF.

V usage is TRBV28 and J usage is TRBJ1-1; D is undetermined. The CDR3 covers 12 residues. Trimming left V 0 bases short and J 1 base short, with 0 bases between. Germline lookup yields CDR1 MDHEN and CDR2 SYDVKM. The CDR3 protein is CASSLWNTEAFF. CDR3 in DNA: TGTGCCAGCAGTTTATGGAACACTGAAGCTTTCTTT.

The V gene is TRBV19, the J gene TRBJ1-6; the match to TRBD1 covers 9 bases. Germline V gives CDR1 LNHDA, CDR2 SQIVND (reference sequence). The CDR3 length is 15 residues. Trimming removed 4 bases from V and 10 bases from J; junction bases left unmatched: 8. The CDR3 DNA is TGTGCCAGTAGTAGCGGACAGGGGTCCCTCTCACCCCTCCACTTT. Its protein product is CASSSGQGSLSPLHF.

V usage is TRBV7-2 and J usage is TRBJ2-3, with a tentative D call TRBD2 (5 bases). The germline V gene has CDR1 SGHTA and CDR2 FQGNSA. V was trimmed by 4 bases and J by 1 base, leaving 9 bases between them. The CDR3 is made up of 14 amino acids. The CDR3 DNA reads TGTGCCAGCAGCTCACGGAGGCGCACAGATACGCAGTATTTT. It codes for CASSSRRRTDTQYF.

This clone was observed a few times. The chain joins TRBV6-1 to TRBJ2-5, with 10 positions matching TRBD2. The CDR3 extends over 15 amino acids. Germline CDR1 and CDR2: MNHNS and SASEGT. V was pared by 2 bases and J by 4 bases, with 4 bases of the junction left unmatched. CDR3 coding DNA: TGTGCCAGCAGTGAACAAGCGGGGGGGCCAGAGACCCAGTACTTC. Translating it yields CASSEQAGGPETQYF.

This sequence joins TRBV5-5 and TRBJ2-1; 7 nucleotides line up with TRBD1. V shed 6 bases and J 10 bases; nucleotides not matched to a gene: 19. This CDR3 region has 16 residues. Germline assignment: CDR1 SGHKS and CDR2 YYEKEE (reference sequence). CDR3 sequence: CASNQGVAPKVYEQFF. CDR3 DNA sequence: TGTGCCAGCAACCAGGGGGTAGCTCCAAAGGTCTACGAGCAGTTCTTC.

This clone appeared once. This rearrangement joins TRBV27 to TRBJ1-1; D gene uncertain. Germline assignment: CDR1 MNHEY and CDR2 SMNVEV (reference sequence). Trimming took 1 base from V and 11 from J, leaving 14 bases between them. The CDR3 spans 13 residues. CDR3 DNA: TGTGCCAGCAGTTTATACAGCGGTGCTCATGCTTTCTTT. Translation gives CASSLYSGAHAFF.

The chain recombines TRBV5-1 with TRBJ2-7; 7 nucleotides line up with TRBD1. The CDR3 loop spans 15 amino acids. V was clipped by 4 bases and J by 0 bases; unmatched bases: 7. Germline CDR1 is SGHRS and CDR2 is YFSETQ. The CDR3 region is CASSPGQGDSYEQYF. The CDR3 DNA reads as TGCGCCAGCAGCCCAGGCCAGGGGGACTCCTACGAGCAGTACTTC.

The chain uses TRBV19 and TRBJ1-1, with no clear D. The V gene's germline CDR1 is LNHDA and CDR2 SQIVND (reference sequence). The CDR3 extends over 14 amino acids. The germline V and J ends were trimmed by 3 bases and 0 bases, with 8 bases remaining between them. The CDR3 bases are TGTGCCAGTAGTATTTCGAGTCTGAACACTGAAGCTTTCTTT. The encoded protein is CASSISSLNTEAFF.

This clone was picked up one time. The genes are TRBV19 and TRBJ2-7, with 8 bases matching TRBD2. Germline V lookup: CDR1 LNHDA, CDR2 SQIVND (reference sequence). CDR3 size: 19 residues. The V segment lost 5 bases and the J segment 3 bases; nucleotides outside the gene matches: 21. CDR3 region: CASSALELLADSPCYEQYF. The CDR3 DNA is TGTGCCAGTAGTGCCCTCGAGTTACTAGCGGACTCTCCCTGCTACGAGCAGTACTTC.

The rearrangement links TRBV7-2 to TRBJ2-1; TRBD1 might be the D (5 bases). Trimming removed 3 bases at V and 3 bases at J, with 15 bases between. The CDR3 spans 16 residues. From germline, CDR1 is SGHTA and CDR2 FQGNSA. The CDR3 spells CASSFQGGANYNEQFF. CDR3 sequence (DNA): TGTGCCAGCAGCTTCCAGGGCGGAGCCAACTACAATGAGCAGTTCTTC. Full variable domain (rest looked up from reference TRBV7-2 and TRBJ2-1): GAGVSQSPSNKVTEKGKDVELRCDPISGHTALYWYRQSLGQGLEFLIYFQGNSAPDKSGLPSDRFSAERTGGSVSTLTIQRTQQEDSAVYLCASSFQGGANYNEQFFGPGTRLTVL.